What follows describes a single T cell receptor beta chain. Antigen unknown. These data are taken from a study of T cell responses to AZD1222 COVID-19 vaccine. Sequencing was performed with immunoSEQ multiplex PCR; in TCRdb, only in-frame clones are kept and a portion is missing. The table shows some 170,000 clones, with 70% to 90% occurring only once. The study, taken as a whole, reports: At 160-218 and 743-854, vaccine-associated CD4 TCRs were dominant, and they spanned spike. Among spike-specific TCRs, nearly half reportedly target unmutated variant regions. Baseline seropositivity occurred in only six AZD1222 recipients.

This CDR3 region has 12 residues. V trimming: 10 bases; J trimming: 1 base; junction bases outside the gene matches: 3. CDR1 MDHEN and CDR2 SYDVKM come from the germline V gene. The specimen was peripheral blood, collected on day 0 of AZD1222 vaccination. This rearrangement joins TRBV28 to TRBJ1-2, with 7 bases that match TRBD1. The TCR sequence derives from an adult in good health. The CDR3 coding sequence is TGTGCCATAGGACAGGATAACTATGGCTACACCTTC. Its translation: CAIGQDNYGYTF.